This passage covers 18 T cell receptor beta chains from one sample sequenced in a study of early T cells in non-severe SARS-CoV-2 infection. Using its own MiXCR run on the 5' RACE reads, TCRdb lists one record per CDR3 protein. The sample yields fewer than 100,000 distinct CDR3 sequences, roughly a sixth seen once. The material sequenced was whole blood. The source is an adult who was a healthcare worker with PCR-confirmed SARS-CoV-2 infection or an uninfected control (not recorded which).

This clonotype was seen a few times. CDR3 sequence reads: CSVEGGRGADTQYF. CDR3 in DNA: TGCAGCGTTGAAGGCGGGCGGGGGGCGGATACGCAGTATTTT. The chain links TRBV29-1 to TRBJ2-3, with TRBD2 identical over 8 bases. Germline V lookup: CDR1 SQVTM, CDR2 ANQGSEA. V gave up 1 base and J gave up 6 bases; unmatched junction bases: 6. The CDR3 spans 14 residues.

The V call is TRBV11-2, the J call TRBJ2-5; D is ambiguous. Germline CDR1 and CDR2: SGHAT and FQNNGV. This CDR3 is built from 15 residues. The V end lost 2 bases, the J end lost 0 bases, and 10 bases lay between the germline ends. CDR3 nucleotide sequence: TGTGCCAGCAGCTTAAGGTGGACCAACCAAGAGACCCAGTACTTC. Residues: CASSLRWTNQETQYF. Filled out from reference TRBV11-2 and TRBJ2-5, the complete variable domain reads EAGVAQSPRYKIIEKRQSVAFWCNPISGHATLYWYQQILGQGPKLLIQFQNNGVVDDSQLPKDRFSAERLKGVDSTLKIQPAKLEDSAVYLCASSLRWTNQETQYFGPGTRLLVL.

CDR3 in amino acids: CAYIGGGKAGELFF. In DNA, the CDR3 is TGTGCCTACATAGGAGGGGGGAAGGCCGGGGAGCTGTTTTTT. V and J are TRBV30 and TRBJ2-2, with D tentatively TRBD1 or TRBD2 (6 bases each). Trimming stripped 7 bases from V and 6 bases from J, with 18 bases between. Per germline, CDR1 GTSNPN and CDR2 SVGIG (reference sequence). The CDR3 loop spans 14 amino acids. The entire variable domain, with the rest obtained from reference TRBV30 and TRBJ2-2, is as follows: SQTIHQWPATLVQPVGSPLSLECTVEGTSNPNLYWYRQAAGRGLQLLFYSVGIGQISSEVPQNLSASRPQDRQFILSSKKLLLSDSGFYLCAYIGGGKAGELFFGEGSRLTVL.

The table lists this clonotype with a few counts. This sequence joins TRBV19 and TRBJ2-7, with 8 bases identical to TRBD1. V shed 1 base, J shed 2 bases, and the junction held 1 base outside the gene matches. In germline, CDR1 is LNHDA, CDR2 SQIVND (reference sequence). This CDR3 contains 14 residues. The CDR3 DNA reads TGTGCCAGTAGTATAGGGACAGGGACCTACGAGCAGTACTTC. Encoded protein: CASSIGTGTYEQYF.

V and J are TRBV28 and TRBJ2-7; D is ambiguous. The V gene's germline CDR1 is MDHEN and CDR2 SYDVKM. The CDR3 consists of 15 residues. V dropped 5 bases and J dropped 3 bases, with 17 bases sitting between them. The CDR3 spells CASSPIFETGYEQYF. CDR3 bases: TGTGCCAGCAGTCCTATTTTCGAGACCGGCTACGAGCAGTACTTC.

This chain joins TRBV7-2 and TRBJ1-1, with D unclear. This CDR3 has 13 amino acids. Trimming removed 2 bases from V and 5 bases from J, with 9 bases in between. CDR1 is SGHTA, CDR2 FQGNSA, per germline. The DNA of the CDR3 is TGTGCCAGCAGCTTATGGGGAGTGACTGAAGCTTTCTTT. Translation gives CASSLWGVTEAFF.

J is TRBJ1-1 and V is TRBV28; D gene ambiguous. The CDR3 contains 12 residues. The V end lost 6 bases, the J end lost 4 bases, and 9 bases lay between the germline ends. Germline V lookup: CDR1 MDHEN, CDR2 SYDVKM. The CDR3 coding sequence is TGTGCCAGCAGGGCGGGGAGCACTGAAGCTTTCTTT. Translating it yields CASRAGSTEAFF.

This rearrangement joins TRBV25-1 to TRBJ2-5; D possibly matches TRBD1 or TRBD2 (5 bases each). The ends were cut back, 6 bases at V and 3 bases at J, with 8 bases in the middle. From germline, CDR1 is MGHDK and CDR2 SYGVNS. The CDR3 length is 12 residues. CDR3 loop: CASRQGEETQYF. In DNA, the CDR3 is TGTGCCAGCAGGCAGGGAGAAGAGACCCAGTACTTC.

This clonotype occurred many times. The chain is built from TRBV28 and TRBJ2-5; 7 nucleotides agree with TRBD1. CDR3 length equals 16 residues. Germline CDR1 MDHEN, CDR2 SYDVKM. The junction had 9 bases not matched to a gene; V was cut back by 5 bases and J by 0 bases. The CDR3: CASSPPGTEYQETQYF. The CDR3 DNA reads TGTGCCAGCAGTCCGCCAGGGACAGAGTACCAAGAGACCCAGTACTTC.

This clonotype appeared a few times. This chain joins TRBV7-6 and TRBJ2-2; weak D call: TRBD2 (5 bases). CDR1 SGHVS and CDR2 FNYEAQ come from the germline V gene. V gave up 11 bases and J gave up 1 base, with 11 bases separating them. The CDR3 is made up of 13 amino acids. Here the CDR3 reads CASSGMNTGELFF. As DNA, the CDR3 is TGTGCCTCGAGCGGAATGAACACCGGGGAGCTGTTTTTT. Supplemented by reference TRBV7-6 and TRBJ2-2, the full variable domain reads GAGVSQSPRYKVTKRGQDVALRCDPISGHVSLYWYRQALGQGPEFLTYFNYEAQQDKSGLPNDRFSAERPEGSISTLTIQRTEQRDSAMYRCASSGMNTGELFFGEGSRLTVL.

This clonotype showed up many times. This rearrangement joins TRBV5-1 to TRBJ2-5, with TRBD2 matching 9 bases. The CDR3 runs to 15 residues. Germline V CDR1 and CDR2: SGHRS, YFSETQ. V trimming: 0 bases; J trimming: 7 bases; junction bases outside the gene matches: 7. CDR3 amino acids: CASSLGRTSDGTQYF. The CDR3 nucleotides are TGCGCCAGCAGCTTGGGACGGACTAGCGACGGGACCCAGTACTTC.

The genes are TRBV3-1 and TRBJ2-5, with D uncertain. CDR1 and CDR2 from the germline V gene are LGHDT and YNNKEL (reference sequence). The ends were cut back, 0 bases at V and 5 bases at J, with 4 bases in the middle. The CDR3 has 12 amino acids. The CDR3 sequence is CASSQDSETQYF. The CDR3 nucleotides are TGTGCCAGCAGCCAAGATTCGGAGACCCAGTACTTC.

The chain carries TRBV6-1 and TRBJ1-5, with D perhaps matching TRBD1 (5 bases). The CDR3 loop spans 13 amino acids. Germline loops: CDR1 MNHNS, CDR2 SASEGT. V lost 7 bases and J lost 0, with 7 bases in between. CDR3 nucleotides: TGTGCCAGCAAAGGGGATAGCAATCAGCCCCAGCATTTT. It is translated as CASKGDSNQPQHF.

This clonotype came up a few times. The V and J genes are TRBV29-1 and TRBJ2-1; weak D call: TRBD1 (5 bases). Germline lookup yields CDR1 SQVTM and CDR2 ANQGSEA. This CDR3 is built from 12 residues. With 4 bases removed from V and 8 bases from J, the gap between germline ends came to 12 bases. The CDR3 sequence is CSVGQGHDEQFF. The CDR3 DNA reads TGCAGCGTTGGTCAGGGTCATGATGAGCAGTTCTTC.

This clonotype has only a few counts. This chain links TRBV10-3 with TRBJ2-3, with TRBD2 identical over 12 bases. V shed 3 bases, J shed 5 bases, and the junction held 3 bases outside the gene matches. Germline values: CDR1 ENHRY, CDR2 SYGVKD. The CDR3 consists of 15 residues. This CDR3 is CAISELAGGGDTQYF. The CDR3 DNA reads as TGTGCCATCAGTGAACTAGCGGGGGGCGGAGATACGCAGTATTTT.

The table lists this clonotype with a few counts. The chain is built from TRBV6-5 and TRBJ2-7; D not resolved. Germline V lookup: CDR1 MNHEY, CDR2 SVGAGI. The V end lost 2 bases, the J end lost 4 bases, and 12 bases lay between the germline ends. The CDR3 is made up of 14 amino acids. The CDR3 DNA reads TGTGCCAGCAGTTACACCGTGCTGGGGTACGAGCAGTACTTC. Amino acids: CASSYTVLGYEQYF.

V is TRBV11-2 and J is TRBJ2-2, with a possible D match to TRBD2 (6 bases). From germline, CDR1 is SGHAT and CDR2 FQNNGV. There are 15 residues in the CDR3. The V gene lost 1 base and the J gene lost 4 bases, with 10 bases spanning the gap. For the CDR3, the DNA is TGTGCCAGCAGCTTAGCACTAGCCCTCACCGGGGAGCTGTTTTTT. Encoded protein: CASSLALALTGELFF.

V and J are TRBV6-9 and TRBJ1-5; 10 nucleotides match TRBD1. The CDR3 spans 17 residues. Germline V gene data show CDR1 as MNHGY and CDR2 as SVAAGI. Unmatched junction bases numbered 8, after V lost 0 bases and J lost 6 bases. The CDR3 nucleotides are TGTGCCAGCAGTTATTCGGGACAGGGGATCTCTGGTCAGCCCCAGCATTTT. It specifies CASSYSGQGISGQPQHF.